A single sample is the source of the 32 T cell receptor beta chains below, sequenced in a study of shared clonotypes between healthy human individuals. Sequencing was performed with immunoSEQ multiplex PCR; in TCRdb, only in-frame clones are kept and a portion is missing. The sample lists about 490,000 clones, approximately 84% occurring once. The material sequenced was PBMCs. The receptors were sampled from a woman in her thirties or forties in good health. Some clones in this sample may be carry-over from other donors' samples.

As concerns this clone: It is likely a read error: a sequence one base away is far more abundant. Likely a read error: the CDR3 ends without its conserved phenylalanine or tryptophan. The V gene is TRBV25-1, the J gene TRBJ1-1; D is possibly TRBD1 (6 bases). Germline V gene sequence: CDR1 MGHDK, CDR2 SYGVNS. Trimming pared 5 bases from V and 1 base from J, leaving 8 bases between. CDR3 length: 13 residues. The CDR3 region is CASSPRGNTEAFS. Here the CDR3 DNA reads TGTGCCAGCAGTCCCAGGGGGAACACTGAAGCTTTCTCT.

This chain links TRBV9 with TRBJ1-1; a weak D match, TRBD1 (5 bases). Germline V CDR1 and CDR2: SGDLS, YYNGEE. The CDR3 contains 13 residues. Trimming took off 4 bases at V and 5 bases at J, with 12 bases between the two ends. CDR3 region: CASSPQGGTEAFF. CDR3 DNA sequence: TGTGCCAGCAGCCCCCAGGGTGGTACTGAAGCTTTCTTT.

The chain has TRBV10-2 and TRBJ2-5, with D perhaps TRBD2 (6 bases). Germline CDR1 and CDR2: WSHSY and SAAADI. CDR3 length: 14 residues. Trimming stripped 3 bases from V and 5 bases from J, with 13 bases between. The CDR3 bases are TGCGCCAGCAGTGATGGAGGGCTTGGGGAGACCCAGTACTTC. Amino acid sequence: CASSDGGLGETQYF.

The chain uses TRBV5-1 and TRBJ1-4; 8 bases agree with TRBD1. This CDR3 is 16 amino acids long. CDR1 SGHRS and CDR2 YFSETQ come from the germline V gene. Trimming at V came to 0 bases and at J to 3 bases, leaving 4 bases not matched to a gene. CDR3 sequence (DNA): TGCGCCAGCAGCTTGGGTCAGGGGGCCGCTAATGAAAAACTGTTTTTT. Translating it yields CASSLGQGAANEKLFF.

On this clone itself: A far larger clone is one nucleotide away, so this likely arose from a read error. V gene TRBV2 combines with J gene TRBJ2-5; maybe TRBD1 (5 bases). The CDR3 has 12 residues. Per germline, CDR1 SNHLY and CDR2 FYNNEI. The CDR3 nucleotides are TGTGCCAGCGTAGGGGCACAAGAGACCCGGTACTTC. This sequence encodes CASVGAQETRYF. The full variable domain, completed using reference TRBV2 and TRBJ2-5, is EPEVTQTPSHQVTQMGQEVILRCVPISNHLYFYWYRQILGQKVEFLVSFYNNEISEKSEIFDDQFSVERPDGSNFTLKIRSTKLEDSAMYFCASVGAQETRYFGPGTRLLVL.

The chain has TRBV14 and TRBJ2-5; 10 bases map to TRBD2. V shed 6 bases, J shed 2 bases, and the junction held 3 bases outside the gene matches. This CDR3 is 14 amino acids long. Germline loops: CDR1 SGHDN, CDR2 FVKESK. DNA of the CDR3: TGTGCCAGCAGTCTACTAGCGGGGCAAGAGACCCAGTACTTC. As protein: CASSLLAGQETQYF.

Here the CDR3 reads CTREGSNQPQHF. The CDR3 DNA sequence: TGTACGCGGGAGGGAAGCAATCAGCCCCAGCATTTT. The chain employs TRBV30 and TRBJ1-5; D ambiguous. Germline CDR1 and CDR2: GTSNPN and SVGIG (reference sequence). CDR3 length: 12 residues.

The gene calls are TRBV18 and TRBJ2-7; 9 bases agree with TRBD2. Losses at the gene ends were 3 bases for V and 7 bases for J; bases not matched to a gene: 7. The CDR3 sequence is 14 residues long. CDR1 KGHSH and CDR2 LQKENI come from the germline V gene. CDR3: CASSPASGMEEQYF. In nucleotides, the CDR3 is TGTGCCAGCTCACCGGCTAGCGGGATGGAGGAGCAGTACTTC.

The chain employs TRBV10-2 and TRBJ2-1; TRBD2 matches 9 bases. Germline-derived CDR1 and CDR2 are WSHSY and SAAADI. J lost 9 bases, V lost 6 bases, and 9 bases had no gene match. CDR3 length: 14 amino acids. Here the CDR3 DNA reads TGCGCCAGCAGAGTAGCGGGAGAAGTCCTTGAGCAGTTCTTC. Residues: CASRVAGEVLEQFF.

V and J are TRBV5-1 and TRBJ1-2; tentatively, D is TRBD1 (5 bases). This CDR3 is 14 amino acids long. Germline CDR1 SGHRS, CDR2 YFSETQ. V was trimmed by 0 bases and J by 3 bases, leaving 9 bases between them. CDR3 sequence (DNA): TGCGCCAGCAGCTTGGCCCGGGGGGACTATGGCTACACCTTC. Translated: CASSLARGDYGYTF.

V gene TRBV15 combines with J gene TRBJ2-7; D remains unclear. CDR1 LNHNV and CDR2 YYDKDF come from the germline V gene (reference sequence). With 3 bases removed from V and 0 bases from J, the gap between germline ends came to 9 bases. This CDR3 contains 14 residues. DNA for the CDR3: TGTGCCACCAGCAGGGGAATAGGCTCCTACGAGCAGTACTTC. As protein: CATSRGIGSYEQYF.

The rearrangement links TRBV28 to TRBJ1-5, with no clear D. Looked up from germline, CDR1 is MDHEN and CDR2 is SYDVKM. The germline V and J ends were trimmed by 2 bases and 1 base, with 6 bases remaining between them. This CDR3 has 14 residues. The CDR3 bases are TGTGCCAGCAGTTTAATCCAGAGCAATCAGCCCCAGCATTTT. Translation gives CASSLIQSNQPQHF.

The chain links TRBV5-1 to TRBJ2-5; TRBD2 aligns across 14 bases. The V segment lost 7 bases and the J segment 1 base; nucleotides outside the gene matches: 9. CDR1 is SGHRS and CDR2 is YFSETQ in the germline V gene. The CDR3 loop spans 17 amino acids. The CDR3 DNA follows: TGCGCCAGCGGCACCGGGACTAGCGGGGGCCTCCAAGAGACCCAGTACTTC. Its translation is CASGTGTSGGLQETQYF. Full variable domain (missing parts from reference TRBV5-1 and TRBJ2-5): KAGVTQTPRYLIKTRGQQVTLSCSPISGHRSVSWYQQTPGQGLQFLFEYFSETQRNKGNFPGRFSGRQFSNSRSEMNVSTLELGDSALYLCASGTGTSGGLQETQYFGPGTRLLVL.

The chain carries TRBV30 and TRBJ1-3, with D perhaps TRBD1 (5 bases). From germline, CDR1 is GTSNPN and CDR2 SVGIG (reference sequence). CDR3 length: 15 amino acids. V dropped 2 bases and J dropped 4 bases, with 15 bases sitting between them. The CDR3, as DNA: TGTGCCTGGAGTACAGGCGGTAGAAAAGGAAACACCATATATTTT. Translation: CAWSTGGRKGNTIYF.

Note on this clone: One base separates it from a far larger clone, so it is likely a read error. The identical CDR3 is also encoded by other nucleotide sequences in the sample. J is TRBJ2-7 and V is TRBV5-6; TRBD2 is a possible D gene (5 bases). In germline, CDR1 is SGHDT, CDR2 YYEEEE. This CDR3 has 15 residues. The CDR3: CASSWTRENSYEQYF. CDR3 DNA: TGTGCAAGCAGCTGGACCCGGGAAAACTCCTACGAGCAGTACTTC.

About this clone itself: A far larger clone is only one base removed, so a read error is likely. CDR3 amino acids: CASSQDWGYNRPQHF. The CDR3 bases are TGCGCCAGCAGCCAAGATTGGGGGTACAATCGGCCCCAGCATTTT. The chain has TRBV4-1 and TRBJ1-5; D perhaps matches TRBD1 (5 bases). The V gene's germline CDR1 is MGHRA and CDR2 YSYEKL. The CDR3 is 15 amino acids.

The chain uses TRBV11-2 and TRBJ2-5; 7 nucleotides match TRBD2. This CDR3 is 13 amino acids long. CDR1 and CDR2 (germline): SGHAT, FQNNGV. J gave up 7 bases and V 1 base, and 3 bases lay outside the gene matches. CDR3 in amino acids: CASSLGLAGTQYF. In DNA form, the CDR3 reads TGTGCCAGCAGCTTAGGACTAGCTGGGACCCAGTACTTC.

The genes are TRBV4-2 and TRBJ1-2; 7 bases agree with TRBD1. CDR1 and CDR2 from the germline V gene are LGHNA and YNFKEQ. Trimming at V came to 1 base and at J to 7 bases, leaving 12 bases not matched to a gene. This CDR3 region has 16 residues. This CDR3 reads CASSQGRLSGGFGYTF. For the CDR3, the DNA is TGTGCCAGCAGCCAAGGTCGACTTTCAGGGGGGTTTGGCTACACCTTC.

In regard to this clone: A single base is all that separates this from a far larger clone, so a read error is likely. The CDR3 end shows no conserved phenylalanine or tryptophan, and so a read error is likely. This rearrangement joins TRBV29-1 to TRBJ1-1; perhaps TRBD1 as D (5 bases). Germline-derived CDR1 and CDR2 are SQVTM and ANQGSEA. CDR3 length: 14 residues. Deletions cut 4 bases from V and 1 base from J, with 13 bases between. CDR3 bases: TGCAGCGTTGCCTCCGGGGCGTCGAACACTGAAGCTTTCTAT. The encoded protein is CSVASGASNTEAFY.

This clone has only a few counts. This chain joins TRBV11-1 and TRBJ2-1; TRBD2 matches at 7 bases. CDR3 length: 12 residues. The germline CDR1 and CDR2 sequences are SGHAT and FQDESV (reference sequence). The V segment lost 3 bases and the J segment 12 bases; nucleotides outside the gene matches: 5. The CDR3 protein is CASSFLGRRQFF. The CDR3 coding sequence is TGTGCCAGCAGCTTCCTCGGGAGGAGGCAGTTCTTC. The full variable domain, its missing parts supplied by reference TRBV11-1 and TRBJ2-1, is EAEVAQSPRYKITEKSQAVAFWCDPISGHATLYWYRQILGQGPELLVQFQDESVVDDSQLPKDRFSAERLKGVDSTLKIQPAELGDSAMYLCASSFLGRRQFFGPGTRLTVL.

On this clone: The likely explanation is a read error, given a far larger clone one base away. This CDR3 is also generated by other DNA sequences in the sample. The V gene is TRBV7-8, the J gene TRBJ2-7; TRBD1 matches at 9 bases. The CDR3 extends over 14 amino acids. Germline V gene data show CDR1 as SGHVS and CDR2 as FQNEAQ. CDR3 DNA sequence: TGTGCCAGCAGCACCTACAGGGGGCGTTACGAGCAGTACTTT. Encoded protein: CASSTYRGRYEQYF.

J is TRBJ2-3 and V is TRBV14, with 10 bases matching TRBD2. Germline CDR1 and CDR2: SGHDN and FVKESK. The CDR3 contains 12 residues. V shed 4 bases, J shed 8 bases, and the junction held 0 bases outside the gene matches. CDR3 bases: TGTGCCAGCAGCCTAGCGGGAGGTACGCAGTATTTT. It specifies CASSLAGGTQYF.

The chain couples TRBV11-1 to TRBJ2-7, with 7 bases matching TRBD2. V was clipped by 5 bases and J by 6 bases; unmatched bases: 16. The CDR3 runs to 16 residues. The germline CDR1 and CDR2 sequences are SGHAT and FQDESV (reference sequence). CDR3 loop: CASSLGSGGSSTEQYF. The CDR3 region has the DNA TGTGCCAGCAGCCTCGGGAGTGGCGGGAGTAGCACCGAGCAGTACTTC.

Concerning this clone: A far larger clone is off by one base, so a read error is likely. The rearrangement joins TRBV11-1 to TRBJ2-7; possibly TRBD1 or TRBD2 for D (5 bases each). Trimming took 3 bases from V and 5 from J, leaving 17 bases between them. CDR1 is SGHAT and CDR2 is FQDESV in the germline V gene (reference sequence). This CDR3 is built from 15 residues. The DNA for the CDR3 is TGTGCCAGCAGCTTTCAGACCGGGGCTAGGAACGAGCAGTACTTC. It translates to CASSFQTGARNEQYF.

Details on this clone: The same CDR3 can be traced to other DNA sequences in this sample. The rearrangement uses TRBV28 and TRBJ1-5; no firm D call. V shed 5 bases and J shed 4 bases, with 3 bases lying between them. Germline V CDR1 and CDR2: MDHEN, SYDVKM. The CDR3 contains 11 residues. The CDR3 spells CASSPNQPQHF. In DNA form, the CDR3 reads TGTGCCAGCAGTCCTAATCAGCCCCAGCATTTT.

The rearrangement joins TRBV6-5 to TRBJ2-1; 7 bases line up with TRBD1. Per germline, CDR1 MNHEY and CDR2 SVGAGI. CDR3 length: 13 amino acids. V shed 5 bases and J 8 bases; nucleotides not matched to a gene: 6. In DNA form, the CDR3 reads TGTGCCAGCAGTCCGAAGAGGGGGCATGAGCAGTTCTTC. This codes for CASSPKRGHEQFF.

This chain uses TRBV19 with TRBJ1-2; D not resolved. The CDR3 has 10 residues. Trimming took off 4 bases at V and 6 bases at J, with 3 bases between the two ends. Germline loops: CDR1 LNHDA, CDR2 SQIVND (reference sequence). The CDR3 is CASSSNGYTF. The CDR3 bases are TGTGCCAGTAGTAGTAATGGCTACACCTTC.

The chain carries TRBV12-5 and TRBJ1-5; no reliable D call. This CDR3 has 16 residues. Germline V gene data show CDR1 as LGHNT and CDR2 as FRNRAP. Deletions cut 5 bases from V and 0 bases from J, with 14 bases between. CDR3 in amino acids: CASGRWQSYSNQPQHF. CDR3 DNA sequence: TGTGCTAGTGGTCGGTGGCAGTCATATAGCAATCAGCCCCAGCATTTT.

In this sample, this clone turned up a few times. This sequence joins TRBV27 and TRBJ1-1; D perhaps matches TRBD1 (5 bases). The length of the CDR3 is 14 residues. Germline CDR1 and CDR2: MNHEY and SMNVEV (reference sequence). Trimming took off 8 bases at V and 1 base at J, with 14 bases between the two ends. Written as DNA, the CDR3 is TGTGCCAGCGGGGCTCGACATAAGAACACTGAAGCTTTCTTT. The encoded protein is CASGARHKNTEAFF.

This clone appeared many times. This same CDR3 is encoded by further DNA sequences in the sample. CDR3 nucleotide sequence: TGTGCCAGCAGCCAAGGGACTAGCGGCTACGAGCAGTACTTC. It translates to CASSQGTSGYEQYF. The V gene is TRBV4-2, the J gene TRBJ2-7, with 10 positions matching TRBD2. CDR1 and CDR2 from the germline V gene are LGHNA and YNFKEQ. The V gene end was trimmed by 1 base and the J gene end by 3 bases; junction bases not matched to a gene: 0. The CDR3 is 14 amino acids.

This clone is a singleton in its sample. Other DNA sequences of this sample code for an identical CDR3. The CDR3 sequence is CSSSQGLSGLRAEQYF. Written as DNA, the CDR3 is TGCTCTAGCAGCCAGGGATTATCGGGACTCCGGGCCGAGCAGTACTTC. The chain carries TRBV4-3 and TRBJ2-7; D possibly corresponds to TRBD2 (6 bases). This CDR3 spans 16 amino acids. Germline lookup yields CDR1 LGHNA and CDR2 YSLEER.

The J gene is TRBJ2-1, the V gene TRBV7-3, with 9 bases matching TRBD2. J was trimmed by 9 bases and V by 5 bases; bases with no gene match: 11. The CDR3 loop spans 15 amino acids. Germline loops: CDR1 SGHTA, CDR2 FQGTGA. In nucleotides, the CDR3 is TGTGCCAGCAGCCCAGTGGGATTAGCGGGAGTTGAGCAGTTCTTC. This gives the protein CASSPVGLAGVEQFF. Looking up the rest from reference TRBV7-3 and TRBJ2-1 gives the full variable domain: GAGVSQTPSNKVTEKGKYVELRCDPISGHTALYWYRQSLGQGPEFLIYFQGTGAADDSGLPNDRFFAVRPEGSVSTLKIQRTERGDSAVYLCASSPVGLAGVEQFFGPGTRLTVL.